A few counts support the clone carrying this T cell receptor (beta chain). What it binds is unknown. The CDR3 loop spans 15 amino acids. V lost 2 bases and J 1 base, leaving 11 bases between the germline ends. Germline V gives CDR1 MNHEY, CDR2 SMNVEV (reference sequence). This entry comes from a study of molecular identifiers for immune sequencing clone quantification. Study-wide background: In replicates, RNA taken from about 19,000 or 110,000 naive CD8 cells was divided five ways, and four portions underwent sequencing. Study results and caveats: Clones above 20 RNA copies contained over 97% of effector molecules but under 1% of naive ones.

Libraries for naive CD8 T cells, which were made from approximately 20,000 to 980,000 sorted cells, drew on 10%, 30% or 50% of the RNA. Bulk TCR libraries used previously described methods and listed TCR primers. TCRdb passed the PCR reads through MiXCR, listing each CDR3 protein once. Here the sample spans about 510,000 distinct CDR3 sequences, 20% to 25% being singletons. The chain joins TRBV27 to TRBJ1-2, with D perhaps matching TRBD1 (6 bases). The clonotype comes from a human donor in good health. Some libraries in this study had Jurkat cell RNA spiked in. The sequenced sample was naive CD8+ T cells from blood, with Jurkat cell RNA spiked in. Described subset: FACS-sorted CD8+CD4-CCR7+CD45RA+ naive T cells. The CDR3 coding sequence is TGTGCCAGCAGTTTACTAGGGGGAATTAACTATGGCTACACCTTC. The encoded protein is CASSLLGGINYGYTF.